This T cell receptor (beta chain) was observed in a study of control samples from healthy donors and cancer patients. This CDR3 is built from 15 residues. V was pared by 3 bases and J by 8 bases, with 10 bases of the junction left unmatched. Germline V CDR1 and CDR2: KGHSH, LQKENI. Method: immunoSEQ multiplex PCR; TCRdb's copy keeps in-frame clones and lacks some. The sample has some 410,000 clones, 75% to 95% seen once. The chain is built from TRBV18 and TRBJ1-2; 9 bases agree with TRBD1. Material for sequencing was PBMCs. The source is a middle-aged man with head and neck cancer. CDR3 region: CASSPMTGGLDGYTF. CDR3 coding DNA: TGTGCCAGCTCACCTATGACAGGGGGATTGGACGGCTACACCTTC.